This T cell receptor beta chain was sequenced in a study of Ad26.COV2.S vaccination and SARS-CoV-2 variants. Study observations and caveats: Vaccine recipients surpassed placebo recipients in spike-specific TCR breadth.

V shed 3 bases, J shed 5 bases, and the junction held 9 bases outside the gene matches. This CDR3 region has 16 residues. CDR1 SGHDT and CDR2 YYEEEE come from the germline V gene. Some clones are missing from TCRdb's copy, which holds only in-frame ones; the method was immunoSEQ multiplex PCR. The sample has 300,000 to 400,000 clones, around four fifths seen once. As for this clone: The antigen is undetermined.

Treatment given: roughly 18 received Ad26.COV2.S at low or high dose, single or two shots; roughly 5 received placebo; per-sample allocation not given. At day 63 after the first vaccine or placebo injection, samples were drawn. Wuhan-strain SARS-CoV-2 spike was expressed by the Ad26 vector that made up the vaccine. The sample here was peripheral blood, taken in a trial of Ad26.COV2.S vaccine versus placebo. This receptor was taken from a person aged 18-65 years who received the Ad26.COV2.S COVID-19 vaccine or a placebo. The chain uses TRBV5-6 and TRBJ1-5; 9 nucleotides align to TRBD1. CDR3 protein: CASSSAGTGSHQPQHF. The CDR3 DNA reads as TGTGCCAGCAGCTCCGCCGGGACAGGGTCCCATCAGCCCCAGCATTTT.